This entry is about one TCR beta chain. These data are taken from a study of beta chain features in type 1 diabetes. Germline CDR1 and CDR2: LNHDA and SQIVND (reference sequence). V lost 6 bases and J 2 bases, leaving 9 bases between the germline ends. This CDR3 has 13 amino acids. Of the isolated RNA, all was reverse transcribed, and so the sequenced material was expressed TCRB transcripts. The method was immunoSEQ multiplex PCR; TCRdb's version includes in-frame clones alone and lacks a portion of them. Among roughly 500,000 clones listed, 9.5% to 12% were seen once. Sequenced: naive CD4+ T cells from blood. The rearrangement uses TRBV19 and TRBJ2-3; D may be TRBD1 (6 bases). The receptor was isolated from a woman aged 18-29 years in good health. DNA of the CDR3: TGTGCCAGTAGGGCAGGGGTCACAGATACGCAGTATTTT. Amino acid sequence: CASRAGVTDTQYF. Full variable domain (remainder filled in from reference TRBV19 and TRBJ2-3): DGGITQSPKYLFRKEGQNVTLSCEQNLNHDAMYWYRQDPGQGLRLIYYSQIVNDFQKGDIAEGYSVSREKKESFPLTVTSAQKNPTAFYLCASRAGVTDTQYFGPGTRLTVL.